This TCR beta chain was captured by sequencing in a study of beta chain features in type 1 diabetes. Study-level background: Sorted cells from all samples, numbering roughly 100,000,000, were examined.

General study points: Any PCR bias toward short templates would affect both groups alike. Naive, central memory and Treg TCRB repertoires appeared more alike in patients than in healthy donors.

Trimming cost V 6 bases and J 4 bases; bases outside gene matches: 10. The CDR3 runs 16 residues. Per the germline V gene, CDR1 is SGHTA and CDR2 is FQGNSA. With regard to this clone: Its antigen is as yet unknown.

The entirety of the isolated RNA underwent reverse transcription, so expressed TCRB transcripts were sequenced. Profiling relied on immunoSEQ multiplex PCR, and the TCRdb table lists in-frame clones only, not all of them. The sample gives about 360,000 clones, 10% to 15% of which show up once; more than 0.015% is in the top ten. The receptor's source is a man aged 18 to 29 in good health. Sequenced input: naive CD4+ T cells from blood. The V call is TRBV7-2, the J call TRBJ2-2; 8 bases are a match to TRBD1. This CDR3 reads CASRPTGDVSTGELFF. DNA of the CDR3: TGTGCCAGCAGACCGACAGGGGACGTAAGCACCGGGGAGCTGTTTTTT. The entire variable domain, with the rest obtained from reference TRBV7-2 and TRBJ2-2, is as follows: GAGVSQSPSNKVTEKGKDVELRCDPISGHTALYWYRQSLGQGLEFLIYFQGNSAPDKSGLPSDRFSAERTGGSVSTLTIQRTQQEDSAVYLCASRPTGDVSTGELFFGEGSRLTVL.